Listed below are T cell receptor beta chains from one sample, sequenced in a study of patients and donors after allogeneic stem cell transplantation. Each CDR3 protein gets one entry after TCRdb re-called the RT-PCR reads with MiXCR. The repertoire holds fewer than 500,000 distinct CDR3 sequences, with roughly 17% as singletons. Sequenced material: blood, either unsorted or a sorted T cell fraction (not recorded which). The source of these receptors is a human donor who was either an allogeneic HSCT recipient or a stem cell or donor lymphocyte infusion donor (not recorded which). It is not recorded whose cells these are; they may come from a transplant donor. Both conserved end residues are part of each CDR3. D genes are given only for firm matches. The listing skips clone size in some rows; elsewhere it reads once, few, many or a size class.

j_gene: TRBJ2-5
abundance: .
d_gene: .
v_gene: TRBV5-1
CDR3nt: TGCGCCAGCAGCGTCACTTTGGGGTCCGGAGGAGAGACCCAGTACTTC
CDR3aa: CASSVTLGSGGETQYF

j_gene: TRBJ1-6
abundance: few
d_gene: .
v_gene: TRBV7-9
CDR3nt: TGTGCCAGCAGCTTGGGCCAGGTCCAATCACCCCTCCACTTT
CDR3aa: CASSLGQVQSPLHF

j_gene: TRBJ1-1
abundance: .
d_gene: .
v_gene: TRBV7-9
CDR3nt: TGTGCCAGCAGCCACGACAGGAGGAACACTGAAGCTTTCTTT
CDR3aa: CASSHDRRNTEAFF

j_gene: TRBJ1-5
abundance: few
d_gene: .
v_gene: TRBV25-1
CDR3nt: TGTGCCAGCAGTGAATCCTCTCCGGGGGGCAATCAGCCCCAGCATTTT
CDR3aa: CASSESSPGGNQPQHF

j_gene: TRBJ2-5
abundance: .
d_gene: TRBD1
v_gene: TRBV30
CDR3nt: TGTGCCTGGAGTGTAGGGGGCCGAGTTGCGGAGACCCAGTACTTC
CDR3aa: CAWSVGGRVAETQYF

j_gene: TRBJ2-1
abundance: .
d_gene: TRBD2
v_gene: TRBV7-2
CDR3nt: TGTGCCAGCAGCTTTGACGGGGGACTAGGCAGGGAGCAGTTCTTC
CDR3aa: CASSFDGGLGREQFF

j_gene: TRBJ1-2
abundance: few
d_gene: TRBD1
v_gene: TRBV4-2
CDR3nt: TGTGCCAGCAGCCCCGGACAGGGGAATAACTATGGCTACACCTTC
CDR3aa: CASSPGQGNNYGYTF

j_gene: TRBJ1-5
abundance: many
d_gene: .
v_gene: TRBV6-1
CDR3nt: TGTGCCAGCAGCCGAGGACGTAATCAGCCCCAGCATTTT
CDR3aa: CASSRGRNQPQHF

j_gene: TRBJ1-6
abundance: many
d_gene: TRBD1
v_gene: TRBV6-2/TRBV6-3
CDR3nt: TGTGCCAGCAGGGAGGACAGGTTTAATTCACCCCTCCACTTT
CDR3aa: CASREDRFNSPLHF

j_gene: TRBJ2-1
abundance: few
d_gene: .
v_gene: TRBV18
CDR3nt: TGTGCCAGCTCACCAGTAGGGCGCCCCGAGCAGTTCTTC
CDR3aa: CASSPVGRPEQFF

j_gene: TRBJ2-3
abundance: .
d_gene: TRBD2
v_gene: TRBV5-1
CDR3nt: TGCGCCAGCAGCGGACTAGCGGGAGGATTCGGAAACACAGATACGCAGTATTTT
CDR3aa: CASSGLAGGFGNTDTQYF

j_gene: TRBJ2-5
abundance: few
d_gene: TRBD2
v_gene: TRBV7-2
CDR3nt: TGTGCCAGCAGCTTAGCCCCAGCGGGGGGGCTGGAGACCCAGTACTTC
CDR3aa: CASSLAPAGGLETQYF

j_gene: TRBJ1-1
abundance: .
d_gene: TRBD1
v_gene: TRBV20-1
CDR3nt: TGCAGTGCTGAGACAGGGGATATCACTGAAGCTTTCTTT
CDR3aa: CSAETGDITEAFF

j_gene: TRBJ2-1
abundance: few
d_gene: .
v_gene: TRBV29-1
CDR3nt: TGCAGCGTCGAAACACAGGGAAAATCCTACAATGAGCAGTTCTTC
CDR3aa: CSVETQGKSYNEQFF

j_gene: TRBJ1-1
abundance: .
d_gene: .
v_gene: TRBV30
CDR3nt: TGTGCCTGGAGTAACTGGGGGAACACTGAAGCTTTCTTT
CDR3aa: CAWSNWGNTEAFF

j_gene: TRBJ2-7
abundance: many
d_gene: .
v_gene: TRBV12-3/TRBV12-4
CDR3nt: TGTGCCAGCAGTATTCGACACTCCTACGAGCAGTACTTC
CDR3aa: CASSIRHSYEQYF

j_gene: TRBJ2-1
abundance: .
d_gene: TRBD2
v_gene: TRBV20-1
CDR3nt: TGCAGTGCTAGACGGAGTAGCGGGAGGGCCTACAATGAGCAGTTCTTC
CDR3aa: CSARRSSGRAYNEQFF

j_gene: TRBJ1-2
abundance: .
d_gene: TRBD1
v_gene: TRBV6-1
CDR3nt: TGTGCCAGCACCCCGGGACAGCGACGAGACTATGGCTACACCTTC
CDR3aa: CASTPGQRRDYGYTF

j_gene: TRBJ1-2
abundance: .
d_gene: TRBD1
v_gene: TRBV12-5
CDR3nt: TGTGCTACCACCCGGGACAGGGACTATGGCTACACCTTC
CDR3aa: CATTRDRDYGYTF

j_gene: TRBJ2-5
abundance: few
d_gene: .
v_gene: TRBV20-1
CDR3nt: TGCAGTGTCCAGCGGGAAGAGACCCAGTACTTC
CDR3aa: CSVQREETQYF

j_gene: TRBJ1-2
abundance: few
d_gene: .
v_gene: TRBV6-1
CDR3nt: TGTGCCAGCAGTGACTCAGGGATTTACTATGGCTACACCTTC
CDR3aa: CASSDSGIYYGYTF

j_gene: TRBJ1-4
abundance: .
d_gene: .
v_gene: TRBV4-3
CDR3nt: TGCGCCAGCAGCCAAGATCTAACCCCAACTAATGAAAAACTGTTTTTT
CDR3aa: CASSQDLTPTNEKLFF

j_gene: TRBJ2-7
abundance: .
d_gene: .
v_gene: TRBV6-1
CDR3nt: TGTGCCAGCCGGGACGGGCCTACCTACGAGCAGTACTTC
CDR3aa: CASRDGPTYEQYF

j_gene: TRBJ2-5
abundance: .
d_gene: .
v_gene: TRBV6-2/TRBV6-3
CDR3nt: TGTGCCAGCAGTTACGGGCTAGAGGAGACCCAGTACTTC
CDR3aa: CASSYGLEETQYF

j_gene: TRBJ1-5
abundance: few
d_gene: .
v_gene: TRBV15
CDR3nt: TGTGCCACCAGCAGAGATTTTAGTTCAAGCAATCAGCCCCAGCATTTT
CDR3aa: CATSRDFSSSNQPQHF

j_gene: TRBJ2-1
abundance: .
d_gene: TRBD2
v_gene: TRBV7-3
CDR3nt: TGTGCCAGCAGCCCCCGGGGTAGCGGGAGGTCCGGCTCCTACAATGAGCAGTTCTTC
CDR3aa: CASSPRGSGRSGSYNEQFF

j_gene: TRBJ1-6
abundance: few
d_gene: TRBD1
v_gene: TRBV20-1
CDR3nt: TGCAGTGCGGACAGACAGGGCGGGGCACCCCTCCACTTT
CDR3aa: CSADRQGGAPLHF

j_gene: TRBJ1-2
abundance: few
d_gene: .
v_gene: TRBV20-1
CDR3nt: TGCAGTGCTAGAGAAACGGGCGGGGGCTACACCTTC
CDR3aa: CSARETGGGYTF

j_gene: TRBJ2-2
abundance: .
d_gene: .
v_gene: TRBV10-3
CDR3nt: TGTGCCATCAAAGTGGAGCGATCAGCCGGGGAGCTGTTTTTT
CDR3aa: CAIKVERSAGELFF